Each of the 5 T cell receptor beta chains below was sequenced from the same sample in a study of early T cells in non-severe SARS-CoV-2 infection. TCRdb re-derived calls from the 5' RACE reads in MiXCR, one entry per CDR3 protein. The sample holds 80,000 to 95,000 distinct CDR3 sequences; 16% are singletons and the top ten take roughly 4.7%. The sequenced sample was whole blood, obtained at baseline. Receptors originate from an adult who was a healthcare worker with PCR-confirmed SARS-CoV-2 infection or an uninfected control (not recorded which).

This clonotype was observed a handful of times. The J gene is TRBJ2-1, the V gene TRBV7-9; a weak D match, TRBD1 (5 bases). Trimming cost V 2 bases and J 2 bases, with 19 bases left between them. This CDR3 region has 18 residues. Germline CDR1 and CDR2: SEHNR and FQNEAQ (reference sequence). CDR3 in DNA: TGTGCCAGCAGCTTAACTATCCCTAGGGGTAGGCCCTACAATGAGCAGTTCTTC. It yields the protein CASSLTIPRGRPYNEQFF.

In this sample, this clonotype turned up a few times. The chain joins TRBV21-1 to TRBJ2-5; whether TRBD1, the table's D call, matches the DNA was not checked. TRBV21-1 is an annotated pseudogene. CDR3 size: 16 residues. DNA for the CDR3: TGTGCCAGCAGCAAATTACTAGTGGCCCCAAGGGAGACCCAGTACTTC. Protein sequence: CASSKLLVAPRETQYF.

The rearrangement links TRBV20-1 to TRBJ2-7, with a possible D match to TRBD2 (5 bases). The CDR3 has 13 residues. CDR1 DFQATT and CDR2 SNEGSKA come from the germline V gene (reference sequence). The germline V and J ends were trimmed by 7 bases and 0 bases, with 13 bases remaining between them. CDR3 coding DNA: TGCAGTGTCATCGGGGAACTCTCCTACGAGCAGTACTTC. Translated, it gives CSVIGELSYEQYF.

This clonotype was seen only a few times. The CDR3 nucleotides read TGTGCCAGCAGTTTAGTAGGGCAAGAGACCCAGTACTTC. Its protein is CASSLVGQETQYF. V and J are TRBV25-1 and TRBJ2-5; no clear D gene. The CDR3 spans 13 residues. CDR1 MGHDK and CDR2 SYGVNS come from the germline V gene. The germline V and J ends were trimmed by 5 bases and 2 bases, with 9 bases remaining between them.

The chain combines TRBV14 with TRBJ2-3; 9 bases agree with TRBD2. The germline CDR1 and CDR2 sequences are SGHDN and FVKESK. There are 17 residues in the CDR3. V shed 0 bases and J 1 base; nucleotides not matched to a gene: 5. CDR3 loop: CASSQDVIAGGTDTQYF. The DNA for the CDR3 is TGTGCCAGCAGCCAAGATGTTATAGCGGGGGGCACAGATACGCAGTATTTT. Filled out from reference TRBV14 and TRBJ2-3, the complete variable domain reads EAGVTQFPSHSVIEKGQTVTLRCDPISGHDNLYWYRRVMGKEIKFLLHFVKESKQDESGMPNNRFLAERTGGTYSTLKVQPAELEDSGVYFCASSQDVIAGGTDTQYFGPGTRLTVL.